The 17 T cell receptor beta chains given below trace back to one sample, sequenced in a study of blood T cell repertoires in COVID-19. Clones were read by immunoSEQ multiplex PCR, and TCRdb kept only the in-frame ones, dropping some. Of over 100,000 clones listed, approximately 88% are singletons. Sequenced material: peripheral blood. Receptors were obtained from a man in his fifties with acute or convalescent COVID-19.

This chain uses TRBV25-1 with TRBJ1-1; D is ambiguous. Germline-derived CDR1 and CDR2 are MGHDK and SYGVNS. This CDR3 contains 14 residues. V shed 1 base and J shed 6 bases, with 12 bases lying between them. In DNA form, the CDR3 reads TGTGCCAGCAGTGAATTCAGCAGGACTTCTGAAGCTTTCTTT. Residues: CASSEFSRTSEAFF.

The CDR3 is CASSLTMTGSYGYTF. The CDR3 bases are TGTGCCAGCAGCTTGACTATGACAGGCTCCTATGGCTACACCTTC. This rearrangement joins TRBV7-6 to TRBJ1-2, with D tentatively TRBD1 (6 bases). CDR1 is SGHVS and CDR2 is FNYEAQ in the germline V gene. The CDR3 runs 15 residues. The ends were cut back, 3 bases at V and 4 bases at J, with 15 bases in the middle.

This clone was detected only once. V usage is TRBV7-3 and J usage is TRBJ2-3, with D possibly matching TRBD1 (6 bases). Trimming left V 2 bases short and J 1 base short, with 7 bases between. The germline gives CDR1 SGHTA, CDR2 FQGTGA. This CDR3 is 14 amino acids long. The CDR3 DNA sequence: TGTGCCAGCAGCTTAGGGGGCCGCACAGATACGCAGTATTTT. This encodes CASSLGGRTDTQYF.

This clone was recorded only once. The chain couples TRBV2 to TRBJ1-4, with D unclear. From germline, CDR1 is SNHLY and CDR2 FYNNEI. The CDR3 contains 15 residues. The V end lost 8 bases, the J end lost 3 bases, and 16 bases lay between the germline ends. CDR3 loop: CASSKDGIPNEKLFF. DNA of the CDR3: TGTGCCAGCTCAAAAGACGGGATCCCTAATGAAAAACTGTTTTTT. The complete variable domain, with remaining parts taken from reference TRBV2 and TRBJ1-4, reads EPEVTQTPSHQVTQMGQEVILRCVPISNHLYFYWYRQILGQKVEFLVSFYNNEISEKSEIFDDQFSVERPDGSNFTLKIRSTKLEDSAMYFCASSKDGIPNEKLFFGSGTQLSVL.

The V call is TRBV20-1, the J call TRBJ1-6, with 9 bases aligning to TRBD1. The CDR3 consists of 12 residues. Unmatched junction bases numbered 1, after V lost 3 bases and J lost 10 bases. CDR1 is DFQATT, CDR2 SNEGSKA, per germline (reference sequence). CDR3: CSASTGGSPLHF. The CDR3 DNA sequence: TGCAGTGCTAGTACAGGGGGCTCACCCCTCCACTTT.

The chain has TRBV5-1 and TRBJ1-4; TRBD1 matches 7 bases. CDR1 is SGHRS and CDR2 is YFSETQ in the germline V gene. Trimming took 3 bases from V and 5 from J; bases not matched to a gene: 4. There are 14 residues in the CDR3. CDR3 sequence: CASSSYRGNEKLFF. In nucleotides, the CDR3 is TGCGCCAGCAGCTCCTACAGGGGAAATGAAAAACTGTTTTTT.

The rearrangement joins TRBV19 to TRBJ1-5; maybe TRBD1 (6 bases). The V gene lost 5 bases and the J gene lost 3 bases, with 14 bases spanning the gap. The CDR3 totals 15 residues. Germline CDR1 and CDR2: LNHDA and SQIVND (reference sequence). CDR3 protein: CASSYDRPYNQPQHF. For the CDR3, the DNA is TGTGCCAGTAGTTATGACAGGCCCTACAATCAGCCCCAGCATTTT.

This rearrangement joins TRBV28 to TRBJ1-2; no firm D call. This CDR3 spans 15 amino acids. Germline V lookup: CDR1 MDHEN, CDR2 SYDVKM. Trimming removed 6 bases from V and 3 bases from J, with 17 bases in between. Here the CDR3 reads CASSDVRRFYYGYTF. The CDR3 bases are TGTGCCAGCAGCGACGTTAGGAGATTCTACTATGGCTACACCTTC.

The chain employs TRBV5-5 and TRBJ2-5; TRBD1 is a possible D gene (5 bases). Germline lookup yields CDR1 SGHKS and CDR2 YYEKEE (reference sequence). V lost 4 bases, J lost 6 bases, and 16 bases lay in between. The CDR3 has 14 amino acids. The DNA for the CDR3 is TGTGCCAGCAGCATGTCGACCAGGGTTAAGACCCAGTACTTC. It is translated as CASSMSTRVKTQYF. Using reference TRBV5-5 and TRBJ2-5 for the parts outside the CDR3, the full variable domain is DAGVTQSPTHLIKTRGQQVTLRCSPISGHKSVSWYQQVLGQGPQFIFQYYEKEERGRGNFPDRFSARQFPNYSSELNVNALLLGDSALYLCASSMSTRVKTQYFGPGTRLLVL.

This clone was detected only once. This sequence joins TRBV2 and TRBJ1-1, with D unresolved. The germline V gene encodes CDR1 SNHLY and CDR2 FYNNEI. V was trimmed by 6 bases and J by 0 bases, leaving 11 bases between them. There are 14 residues in the CDR3. The CDR3 DNA follows: TGTGCCAGCAGGACTACCCCGGTGAACACTGAAGCTTTCTTT. This translates into CASRTTPVNTEAFF.

This sequence joins TRBV19 and TRBJ1-5; 8 bases map to TRBD1. The CDR3 has 14 amino acids. J was trimmed by 7 bases and V by 2 bases; bases with no gene match: 4. Germline lookup yields CDR1 LNHDA and CDR2 SQIVND (reference sequence). The CDR3 loop is CASSITGGGQPQHF. Written as DNA, the CDR3 is TGTGCCAGTAGTATAACAGGGGGGGGACAGCCCCAGCATTTT. Filled out from reference TRBV19 and TRBJ1-5, the complete variable domain reads DGGITQSPKYLFRKEGQNVTLSCEQNLNHDAMYWYRQDPGQGLRLIYYSQIVNDFQKGDIAEGYSVSREKKESFPLTVTSAQKNPTAFYLCASSITGGGQPQHFGDGTRLSIL.

The V and J genes are TRBV7-2 and TRBJ2-7, with a tentative D call TRBD2 (7 bases). Germline CDR1 reads SGHTA; CDR2 reads FQGNSA. V lost 5 bases and J lost 4, with 18 bases in between. This CDR3 contains 15 residues. CDR3 residues: CASSTQGRGTYEQYF. The DNA for the CDR3 is TGTGCCAGCAGCACCCAGGGGCGGGGGACTTACGAGCAGTACTTC.

The genes are TRBV11-2 and TRBJ2-5, with D perhaps TRBD1 (5 bases). The V end lost 5 bases, the J end lost 1 base, and 11 bases lay between the germline ends. Germline V CDR1 and CDR2: SGHAT, FQNNGV. The CDR3 is 14 amino acids. The CDR3 sequence is CASSIGHTQETQYF. The CDR3 bases are TGTGCCAGCAGCATCGGACATACCCAAGAGACCCAGTACTTC.

The chain has TRBV5-6 and TRBJ1-2; 9 nucleotides line up with TRBD1. The length of the CDR3 is 15 residues. From germline, CDR1 is SGHDT and CDR2 YYEEEE. Unmatched junction bases numbered 7, after V lost 3 bases and J lost 4 bases. The chain's CDR3 is CASSSPGQGFYGYTF. The DNA for the CDR3 is TGTGCCAGCAGCTCCCCCGGACAGGGGTTCTATGGCTACACCTTC.

The chain joins TRBV7-2 to TRBJ1-1, with a possible D match to TRBD1 (6 bases). V lost 3 bases and J lost 1, with 6 bases in between. This CDR3 region has 13 residues. Germline values: CDR1 SGHTA, CDR2 FQGNSA. The DNA for the CDR3 is TGTGCCAGCAGCTTGGACAGGAACACTGAAGCTTTCTTT. Protein sequence: CASSLDRNTEAFF.

V and J are TRBV28 and TRBJ2-1; 15 bases are shared with TRBD2. With 4 bases clipped from V and 4 bases from J, the junction kept 2 bases outside the gene matches. This CDR3 is built from 16 residues. CDR1 is MDHEN, CDR2 SYDVKM, per germline. The CDR3 sequence: CASSSGLAGGYNEQFF. CDR3 DNA: TGTGCCAGCAGTTCTGGACTAGCGGGAGGGTACAATGAGCAGTTCTTC.

J is TRBJ2-5 and V is TRBV4-1, with 9 bases identical to TRBD2. The trim removed 1 base at V and 4 bases at J, leaving 7 bases unmatched. The germline gives CDR1 MGHRA, CDR2 YSYEKL. This CDR3 has 16 residues. The CDR3 DNA follows: TGCGCCAGCAGCCAAGGTGCAGGTAGCGGGGGAGAGACCCAGTACTTC. Residues: CASSQGAGSGGETQYF.